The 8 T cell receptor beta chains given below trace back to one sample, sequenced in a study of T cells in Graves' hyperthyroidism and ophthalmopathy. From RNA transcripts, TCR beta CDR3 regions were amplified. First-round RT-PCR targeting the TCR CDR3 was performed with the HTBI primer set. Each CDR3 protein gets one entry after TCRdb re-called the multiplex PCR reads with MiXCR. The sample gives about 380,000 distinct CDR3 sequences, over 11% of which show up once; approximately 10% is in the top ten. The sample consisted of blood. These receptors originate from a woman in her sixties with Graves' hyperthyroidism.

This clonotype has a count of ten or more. CDR3 in DNA: TGTGCCAGCAGGGGGACTAGCGGTCCTTACGAGCAGTACTTC. It is translated as CASRGTSGPYEQYF. This chain links TRBV12-3 or TRBV12-4 with TRBJ2-7; the match to TRBD2 covers 11 bases. This CDR3 is 14 amino acids long. V was pared by 6 bases and J by 4 bases, with 5 bases of the junction left unmatched.

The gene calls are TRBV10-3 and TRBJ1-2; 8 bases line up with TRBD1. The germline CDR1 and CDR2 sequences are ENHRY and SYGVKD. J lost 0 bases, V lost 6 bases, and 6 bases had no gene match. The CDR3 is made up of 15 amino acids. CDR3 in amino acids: CAISGGQDTNYGYTF. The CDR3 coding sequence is TGTGCCATCAGCGGGGGACAGGATACTAACTATGGCTACACCTTC.

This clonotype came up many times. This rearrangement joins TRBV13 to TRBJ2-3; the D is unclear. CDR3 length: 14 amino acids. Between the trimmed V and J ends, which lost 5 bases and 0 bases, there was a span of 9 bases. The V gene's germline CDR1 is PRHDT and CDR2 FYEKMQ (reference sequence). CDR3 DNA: TGTGCCAGCAGCCAAACCCACAGCACAGATACGCAGTATTTT. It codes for CASSQTHSTDTQYF.

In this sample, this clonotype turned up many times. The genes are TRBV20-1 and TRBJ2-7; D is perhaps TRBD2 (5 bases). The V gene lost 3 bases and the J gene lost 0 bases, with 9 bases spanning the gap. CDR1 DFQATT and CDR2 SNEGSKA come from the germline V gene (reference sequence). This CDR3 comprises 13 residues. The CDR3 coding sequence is TGCAGTGCTAGGCGGGCTCGCTCCTACGAGCAGTACTTC. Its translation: CSARRARSYEQYF.

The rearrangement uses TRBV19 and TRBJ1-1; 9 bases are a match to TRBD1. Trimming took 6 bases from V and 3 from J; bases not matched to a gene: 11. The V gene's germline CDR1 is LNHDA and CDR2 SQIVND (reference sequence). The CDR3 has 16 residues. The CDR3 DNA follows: TGTGCCAGTAGCGAAACACCGGGACAGGGTTACACTGAAGCTTTCTTT. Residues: CASSETPGQGYTEAFF.

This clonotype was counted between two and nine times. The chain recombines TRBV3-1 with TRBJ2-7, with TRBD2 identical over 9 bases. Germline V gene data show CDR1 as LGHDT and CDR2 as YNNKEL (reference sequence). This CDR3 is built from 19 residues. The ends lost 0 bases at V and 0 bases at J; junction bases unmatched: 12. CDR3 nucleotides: TGTGCCAGCAGCCAAGATGGTACTAGCGGGTACCGAGGCTCCTACGAGCAGTACTTC. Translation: CASSQDGTSGYRGSYEQYF.

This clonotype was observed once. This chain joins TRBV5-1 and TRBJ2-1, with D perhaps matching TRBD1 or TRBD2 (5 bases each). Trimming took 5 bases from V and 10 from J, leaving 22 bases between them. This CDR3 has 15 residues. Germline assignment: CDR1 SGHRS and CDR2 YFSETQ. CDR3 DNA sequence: TGCGCCAGCAGTACCGGGACCGCGCCCGCCGGGGAGCAGTTCTTC. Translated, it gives CASSTGTAPAGEQFF. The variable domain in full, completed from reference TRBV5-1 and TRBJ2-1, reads KAGVTQTPRYLIKTRGQQVTLSCSPISGHRSVSWYQQTPGQGLQFLFEYFSETQRNKGNFPGRFSGRQFSNSRSEMNVSTLELGDSALYLCASSTGTAPAGEQFFGPGTRLTVL.

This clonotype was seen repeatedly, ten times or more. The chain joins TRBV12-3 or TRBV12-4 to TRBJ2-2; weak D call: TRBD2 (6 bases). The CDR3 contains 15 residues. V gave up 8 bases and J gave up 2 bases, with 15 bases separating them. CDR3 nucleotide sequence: TGTGCCAGCGGCTTGGGGGGACTCAACACCGGGGAGCTGTTTTTT. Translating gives CASGLGGLNTGELFF.